These 9 T cell receptor beta chains were sequenced from one sample in a study of cytomegalovirus exposure and HLA in healthy donors. PCR amplification relied on 60 Vbeta primers (plus 13 Jbeta primers). Measured with immunoSEQ multiplex PCR; TCRdb has only the in-frame clones, and not every one. There are roughly 140,000 clones in the sample; around 72% occur only once, and over 1.2% lies in the top ten. The sequencing input was PBMCs. Every receptor here comes from a man between 18 and 35 years old in good health and CMV-seronegative.

The chain couples TRBV6-5 to TRBJ2-1; no clear D. The V end lost 3 bases, the J end lost 0 bases, and 9 bases lay between the germline ends. The CDR3 sequence is 15 residues long. Germline CDR1 MNHEY, CDR2 SVGAGI. CDR3 amino acids: CASSYTLGSYNEQFF. In DNA form, the CDR3 reads TGTGCCAGCAGTTATACGCTAGGCTCCTACAATGAGCAGTTCTTC.

The sample holds a few counts of this clone. The chain couples TRBV30 to TRBJ2-5; the D gene is possibly TRBD1 (7 bases). The CDR3 contains 12 residues. Germline V gene lookup returns CDR1 GTSNPN and CDR2 SVGIG (reference sequence). Trimming took off 5 bases at V and 5 bases at J, with 12 bases between the two ends. CDR3 protein: CAWGQEGETQYF. Written as DNA, the CDR3 is TGTGCCTGGGGACAGGAGGGGGAGACCCAGTACTTC.

The rearrangement links TRBV7-2 to TRBJ2-7; D remains ambiguous. The CDR3 sequence is 13 residues long. The V end was cut by 2 bases, the J end by 5 bases, with 10 bases between. Per germline, CDR1 SGHTA and CDR2 FQGNSA. The CDR3 reads CASSLQSGNEQYF. CDR3 nucleotides: TGTGCCAGCAGCTTACAATCAGGCAACGAGCAGTACTTC. The full variable domain, rest sourced from reference TRBV7-2 and TRBJ2-7, is GAGVSQSPSNKVTEKGKDVELRCDPISGHTALYWYRQSLGQGLEFLIYFQGNSAPDKSGLPSDRFSAERTGGSVSTLTIQRTQQEDSAVYLCASSLQSGNEQYFGPGTRLTVT.

V is TRBV2 and J is TRBJ2-3; TRBD2 aligns across 11 bases. This CDR3 has 16 residues. CDR1 SNHLY and CDR2 FYNNEI come from the germline V gene. V was clipped by 5 bases and J by 6 bases; unmatched bases: 10. The CDR3 region has the DNA TGTGCCAGCAGTCCCGGGACTAGCGGCTCCTGGGATACGCAGTATTTT. Protein product: CASSPGTSGSWDTQYF.

This clone is a singleton in its sample. V usage is TRBV6-5 and J usage is TRBJ2-1; the D gene is possibly TRBD2 (6 bases). Trimming took off 6 bases at V and 6 bases at J, with 12 bases between the two ends. Germline-derived CDR1 and CDR2 are MNHEY and SVGAGI. CDR3 length: 13 amino acids. The CDR3 protein is CASSEGTANEQFF. The DNA for the CDR3 is TGTGCCAGCAGCGAAGGGACTGCCAATGAGCAGTTCTTC.

The chain couples TRBV5-4 to TRBJ2-1, with D unclear. CDR3 size: 14 residues. From germline, CDR1 is SGHNT and CDR2 YYREEE (reference sequence). Trimming removed 3 bases from V and 5 bases from J, with 12 bases in between. The CDR3 loop is CASSSLDLNNEQFF. In DNA, the CDR3 is TGTGCCAGCAGCTCCCTAGACCTTAACAATGAGCAGTTCTTC.

V is TRBV7-2 and J is TRBJ2-7; no definite D call. The V end lost 3 bases, the J end lost 0 bases, and 9 bases lay between the germline ends. The CDR3 spans 14 residues. CDR1 is SGHTA and CDR2 is FQGNSA in the germline V gene. CDR3 protein: CASSLTRFSYEQYF. In DNA, the CDR3 is TGTGCCAGCAGCTTGACGCGGTTCTCCTACGAGCAGTACTTC.

The chain recombines TRBV7-2 with TRBJ1-2; no clear D. V lost 5 bases and J lost 8, with 15 bases in between. This CDR3 contains 13 residues. Germline V gene lookup returns CDR1 SGHTA and CDR2 FQGNSA. CDR3 protein: CASSLPGKRGYTF. In DNA form, the CDR3 reads TGTGCCAGCAGCCTCCCGGGCAAGCGGGGCTACACCTTC.

This rearrangement joins TRBV2 to TRBJ1-1, with TRBD1 identical over 8 bases. This CDR3 is built from 12 residues. V trimming: 6 bases; J trimming: 5 bases; junction bases outside the gene matches: 2. In germline, CDR1 is SNHLY, CDR2 FYNNEI. CDR3 in DNA: TGTGCCAGCAGGAGACAGGGGACTGAAGCTTTCTTT. Translated: CASRRQGTEAFF.